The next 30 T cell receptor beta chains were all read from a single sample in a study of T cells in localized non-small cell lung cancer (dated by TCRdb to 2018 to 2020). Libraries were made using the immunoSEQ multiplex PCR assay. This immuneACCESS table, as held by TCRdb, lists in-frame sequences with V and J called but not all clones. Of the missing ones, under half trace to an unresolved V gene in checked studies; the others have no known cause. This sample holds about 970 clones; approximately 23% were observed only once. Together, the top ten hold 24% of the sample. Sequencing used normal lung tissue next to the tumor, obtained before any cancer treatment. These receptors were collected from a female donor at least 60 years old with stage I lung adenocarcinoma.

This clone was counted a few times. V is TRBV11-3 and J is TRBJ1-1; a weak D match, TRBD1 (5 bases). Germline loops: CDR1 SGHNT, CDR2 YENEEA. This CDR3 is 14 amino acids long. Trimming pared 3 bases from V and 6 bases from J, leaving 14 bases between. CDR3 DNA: TGTGCCAGCAGCTTGTGGGGGGATGGGCCTGAAGCTTTCTTT. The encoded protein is CASSLWGDGPEAFF.

The CDR3 DNA sequence: TGTGCCAGCAGCTTAGTCAGGGGGTTCAACACTGAAGCTTTCTTT. This translates into CASSLVRGFNTEAFF. The chain carries TRBV11-3 and TRBJ1-1, with TRBD1 identical over 7 bases. The CDR3 loop spans 15 amino acids. After removal of 1 base from V and 2 bases from J, the junction contained 4 bases not matched to a gene. CDR1 and CDR2 from the germline V gene are SGHNT and YENEEA.

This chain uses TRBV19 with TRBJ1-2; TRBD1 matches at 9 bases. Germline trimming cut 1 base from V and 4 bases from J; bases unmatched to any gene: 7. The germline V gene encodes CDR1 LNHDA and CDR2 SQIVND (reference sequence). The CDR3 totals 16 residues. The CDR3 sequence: CASSIGTGASSYGYTF. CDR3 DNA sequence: TGTGCCAGTAGTATAGGGACAGGGGCTTCTTCCTATGGCTACACCTTC. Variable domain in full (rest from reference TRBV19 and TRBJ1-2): DGGITQSPKYLFRKEGQNVTLSCEQNLNHDAMYWYRQDPGQGLRLIYYSQIVNDFQKGDIAEGYSVSREKKESFPLTVTSAQKNPTAFYLCASSIGTGASSYGYTFGSGTRLTVV.

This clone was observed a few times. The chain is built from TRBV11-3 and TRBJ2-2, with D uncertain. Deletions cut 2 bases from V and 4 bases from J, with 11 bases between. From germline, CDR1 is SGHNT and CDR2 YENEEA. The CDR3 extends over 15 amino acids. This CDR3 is CASSLSGQTTGELFF. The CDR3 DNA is TGTGCCAGCAGCTTAAGTGGGCAGACCACCGGGGAGCTGTTTTTT.

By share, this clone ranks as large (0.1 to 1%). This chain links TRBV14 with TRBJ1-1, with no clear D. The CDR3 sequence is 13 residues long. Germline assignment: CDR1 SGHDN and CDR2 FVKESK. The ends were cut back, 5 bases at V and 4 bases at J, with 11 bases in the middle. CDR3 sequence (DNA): TGTGCCAGCAGCATTCACCCGGGCACTGAAGCTTTCTTT. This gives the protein CASSIHPGTEAFF.

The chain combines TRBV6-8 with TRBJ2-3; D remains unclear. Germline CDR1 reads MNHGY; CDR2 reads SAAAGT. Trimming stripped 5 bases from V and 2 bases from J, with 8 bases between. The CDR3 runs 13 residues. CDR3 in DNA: TGTGCCAGCAGTGAGATTACCACAGATACGCAGTATTTT. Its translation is CASSEITTDTQYF.

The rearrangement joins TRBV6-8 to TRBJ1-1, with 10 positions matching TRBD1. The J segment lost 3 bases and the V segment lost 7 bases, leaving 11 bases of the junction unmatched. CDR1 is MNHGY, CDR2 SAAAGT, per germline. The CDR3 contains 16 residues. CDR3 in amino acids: CASKPGQGFSDTEAFF. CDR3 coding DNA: TGTGCCAGCAAGCCGGGACAGGGGTTTTCGGACACTGAAGCTTTCTTT.

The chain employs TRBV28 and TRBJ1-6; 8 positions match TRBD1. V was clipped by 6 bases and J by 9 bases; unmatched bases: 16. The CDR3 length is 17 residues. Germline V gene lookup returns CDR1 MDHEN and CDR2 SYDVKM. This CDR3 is CASRTGTGRVLSSPLHF. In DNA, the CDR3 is TGTGCCAGCAGGACTGGGACAGGTAGGGTACTAAGTTCACCCCTCCACTTT.

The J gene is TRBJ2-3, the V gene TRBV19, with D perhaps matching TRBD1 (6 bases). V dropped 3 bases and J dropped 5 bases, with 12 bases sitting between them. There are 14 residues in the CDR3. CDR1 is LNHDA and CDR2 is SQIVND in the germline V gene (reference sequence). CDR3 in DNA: TGTGCCAGTAGTATGCGACAGGTCCTAGATACGCAGTATTTT. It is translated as CASSMRQVLDTQYF. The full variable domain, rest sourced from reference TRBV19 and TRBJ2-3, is DGGITQSPKYLFRKEGQNVTLSCEQNLNHDAMYWYRQDPGQGLRLIYYSQIVNDFQKGDIAEGYSVSREKKESFPLTVTSAQKNPTAFYLCASSMRQVLDTQYFGPGTRLTVL.

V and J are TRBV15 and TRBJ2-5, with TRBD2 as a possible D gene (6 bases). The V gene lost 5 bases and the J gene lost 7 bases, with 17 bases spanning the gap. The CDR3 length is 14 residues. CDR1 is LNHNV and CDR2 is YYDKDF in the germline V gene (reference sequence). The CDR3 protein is CATSPGDEERTQYF. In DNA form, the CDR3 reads TGTGCCACCAGCCCGGGAGACGAAGAACGGACCCAGTACTTC.

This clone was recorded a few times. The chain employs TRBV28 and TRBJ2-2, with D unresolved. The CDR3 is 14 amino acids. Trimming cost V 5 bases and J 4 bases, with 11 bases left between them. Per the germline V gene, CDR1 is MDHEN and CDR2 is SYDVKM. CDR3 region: CASSLTGATGELFF. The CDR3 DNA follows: TGTGCCAGCAGTCTGACTGGTGCCACCGGGGAGCTGTTTTTT.

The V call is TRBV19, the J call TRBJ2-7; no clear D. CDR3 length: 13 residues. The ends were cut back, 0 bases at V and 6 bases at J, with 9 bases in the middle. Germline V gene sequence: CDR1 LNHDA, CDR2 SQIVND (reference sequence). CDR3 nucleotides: TGTGCCAGTAGTATAGATCGTCAAGGCGAGCAGTACTTC. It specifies CASSIDRQGEQYF. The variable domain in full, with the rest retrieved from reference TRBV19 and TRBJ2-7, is DGGITQSPKYLFRKEGQNVTLSCEQNLNHDAMYWYRQDPGQGLRLIYYSQIVNDFQKGDIAEGYSVSREKKESFPLTVTSAQKNPTAFYLCASSIDRQGEQYFGPGTRLTVT.

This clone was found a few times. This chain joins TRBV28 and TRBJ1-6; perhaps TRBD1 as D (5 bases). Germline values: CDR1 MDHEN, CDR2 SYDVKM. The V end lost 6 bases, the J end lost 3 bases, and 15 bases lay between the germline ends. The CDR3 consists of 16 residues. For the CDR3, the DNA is TGTGCCAGCAGCCCTCAGGGCAGGGACTATAATTCACCCCTCCACTTT. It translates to CASSPQGRDYNSPLHF.

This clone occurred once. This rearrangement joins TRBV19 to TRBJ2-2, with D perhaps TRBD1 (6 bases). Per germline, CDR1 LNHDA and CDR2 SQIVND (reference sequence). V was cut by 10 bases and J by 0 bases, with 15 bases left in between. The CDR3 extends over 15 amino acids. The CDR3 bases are TGTGCCACCCAATTCGGGACAACGAACACCGGGGAGCTGTTTTTT. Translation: CATQFGTTNTGELFF.

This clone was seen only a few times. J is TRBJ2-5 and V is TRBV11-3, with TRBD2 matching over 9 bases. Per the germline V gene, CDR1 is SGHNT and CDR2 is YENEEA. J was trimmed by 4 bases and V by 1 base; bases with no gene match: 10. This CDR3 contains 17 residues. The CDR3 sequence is CASSLGIARGGPETQYF. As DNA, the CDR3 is TGTGCCAGCAGCTTAGGTATCGCGCGGGGGGGTCCAGAGACCCAGTACTTC.

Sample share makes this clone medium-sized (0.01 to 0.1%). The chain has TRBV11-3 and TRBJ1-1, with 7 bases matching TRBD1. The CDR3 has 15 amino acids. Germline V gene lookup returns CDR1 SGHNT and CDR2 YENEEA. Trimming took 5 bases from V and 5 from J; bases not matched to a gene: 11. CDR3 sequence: CASSPPTGTDTEAFF. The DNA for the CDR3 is TGTGCCAGCAGCCCCCCGACAGGGACGGATACTGAAGCTTTCTTT.

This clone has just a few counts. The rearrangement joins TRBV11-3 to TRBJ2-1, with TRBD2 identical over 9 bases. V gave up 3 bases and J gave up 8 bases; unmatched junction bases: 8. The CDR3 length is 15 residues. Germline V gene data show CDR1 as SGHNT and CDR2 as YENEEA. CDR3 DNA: TGTGCCAGCAGCTTCGGGACTAGCTCGTTCGATGAGCAGTTCTTC. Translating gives CASSFGTSSFDEQFF. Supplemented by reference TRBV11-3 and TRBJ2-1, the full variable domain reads EAGVVQSPRYKIIEKKQPVAFWCNPISGHNTLYWYLQNLGQGPELLIRYENEEAVDDSQLPKDRFSAERLKGVDSTLKIQPAELGDSAVYLCASSFGTSSFDEQFFGPGTRLTVL.

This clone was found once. CDR3 coding DNA: TGTGCCAGTAGTATAACCGGGACGACGGAGACCCAGTACTTC. Translated, it gives CASSITGTTETQYF. The chain employs TRBV19 and TRBJ2-5, with D perhaps being TRBD1 or TRBD2 (5 bases each). Germline CDR1 and CDR2: LNHDA and SQIVND (reference sequence). The CDR3 loop spans 14 amino acids. Trimming removed 2 bases from V and 5 bases from J, with 12 bases in between.

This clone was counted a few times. The CDR3 DNA is TGTGCCAGCAGCTTGACAGGGGCCCAGCTAGCGGGAGTTGCCCGGGACGAGCAGTACTTC. It yields the protein CASSLTGAQLAGVARDEQYF. V gene TRBV11-3 combines with J gene TRBJ2-7; 10 nucleotides align to TRBD2. Germline CDR1 SGHNT, CDR2 YENEEA. The CDR3 is made up of 20 amino acids. Losses at the gene ends were 3 bases for V and 5 bases for J; bases not matched to a gene: 22. Full variable domain (rest looked up from reference TRBV11-3 and TRBJ2-7): EAGVVQSPRYKIIEKKQPVAFWCNPISGHNTLYWYLQNLGQGPELLIRYENEEAVDDSQLPKDRFSAERLKGVDSTLKIQPAELGDSAVYLCASSLTGAQLAGVARDEQYFGPGTRLTVT.

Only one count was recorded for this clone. CDR3 in amino acids: CASSSPTGPGNTIYF. CDR3 sequence (DNA): TGTGCCAGCAGTTCGCCGACAGGGCCTGGAAACACCATATATTTT. V and J are TRBV28 and TRBJ1-3, with 7 bases fitting TRBD1. Germline CDR1 and CDR2: MDHEN and SYDVKM. There are 15 residues in the CDR3. V shed 4 bases and J 2 bases; nucleotides not matched to a gene: 5. The variable domain in full, completed from reference TRBV28 and TRBJ1-3, reads DVKVTQSSRYLVKRTGEKVFLECVQDMDHENMFWYRQDPGLGLRLIYFSYDVKMKEKGDIPEGYSVSREKKERFSLILESASTNQTSMYLCASSSPTGPGNTIYFGEGSWLTVV.

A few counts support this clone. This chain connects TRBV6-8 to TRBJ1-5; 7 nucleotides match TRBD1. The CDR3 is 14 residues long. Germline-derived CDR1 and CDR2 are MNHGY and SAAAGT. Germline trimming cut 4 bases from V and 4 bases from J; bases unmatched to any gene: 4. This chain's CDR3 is CASSLQGWNQPQHF. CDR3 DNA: TGTGCCAGCAGTTTACAGGGGTGGAATCAGCCCCAGCATTTT.

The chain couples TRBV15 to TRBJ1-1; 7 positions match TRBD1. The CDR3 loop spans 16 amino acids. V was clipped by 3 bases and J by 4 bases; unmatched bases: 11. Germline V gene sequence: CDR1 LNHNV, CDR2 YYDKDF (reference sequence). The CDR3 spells CATSSGFSAGGTEAFF. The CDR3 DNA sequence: TGTGCCACCAGCAGTGGGTTTTCGGCAGGGGGCACTGAAGCTTTCTTT.

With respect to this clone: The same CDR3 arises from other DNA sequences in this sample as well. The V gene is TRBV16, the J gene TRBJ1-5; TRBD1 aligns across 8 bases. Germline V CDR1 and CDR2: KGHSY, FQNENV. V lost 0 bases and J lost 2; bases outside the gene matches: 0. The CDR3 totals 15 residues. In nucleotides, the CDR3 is TGTGCCAGCAGCCAATCGGGACAGGGCAATCAGCCCCAGCATTTT. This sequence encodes CASSQSGQGNQPQHF.

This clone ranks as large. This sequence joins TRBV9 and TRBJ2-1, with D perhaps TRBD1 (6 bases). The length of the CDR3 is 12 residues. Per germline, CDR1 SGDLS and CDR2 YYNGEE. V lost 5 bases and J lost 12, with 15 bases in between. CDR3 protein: CASSGQLFLQFF. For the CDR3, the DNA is TGTGCCAGCAGTGGACAGCTTTTCCTGCAGTTCTTC.

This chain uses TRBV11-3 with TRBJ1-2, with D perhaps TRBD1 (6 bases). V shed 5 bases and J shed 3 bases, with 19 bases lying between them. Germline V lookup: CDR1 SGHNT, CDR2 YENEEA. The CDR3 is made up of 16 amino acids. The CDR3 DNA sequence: TGTGCCAGCAGCCCCCCTAGCGAGGGGGATTACTATGGCTACACCTTC. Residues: CASSPPSEGDYYGYTF.

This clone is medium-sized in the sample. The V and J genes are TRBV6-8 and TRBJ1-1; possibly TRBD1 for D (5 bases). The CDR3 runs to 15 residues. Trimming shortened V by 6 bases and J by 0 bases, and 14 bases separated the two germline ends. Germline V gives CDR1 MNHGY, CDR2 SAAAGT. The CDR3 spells CASRLSAGVNTEAFF. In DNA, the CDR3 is TGTGCCAGCAGGCTGTCGGCGGGGGTGAACACTGAAGCTTTCTTT.

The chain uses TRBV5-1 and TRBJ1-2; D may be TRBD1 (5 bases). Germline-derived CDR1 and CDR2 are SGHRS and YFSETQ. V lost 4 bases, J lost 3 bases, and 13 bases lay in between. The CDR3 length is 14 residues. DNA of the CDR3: TGCGCCAGCAGCACCGCAGGGATGGACTATGGCTACACCTTC. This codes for CASSTAGMDYGYTF.

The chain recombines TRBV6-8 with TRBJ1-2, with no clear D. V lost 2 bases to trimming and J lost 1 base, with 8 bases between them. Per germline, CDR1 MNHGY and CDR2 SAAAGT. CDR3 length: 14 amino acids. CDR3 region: CASSYTQDNYGYTF. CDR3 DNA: TGTGCCAGCAGTTACACGCAGGATAACTATGGCTACACCTTC.

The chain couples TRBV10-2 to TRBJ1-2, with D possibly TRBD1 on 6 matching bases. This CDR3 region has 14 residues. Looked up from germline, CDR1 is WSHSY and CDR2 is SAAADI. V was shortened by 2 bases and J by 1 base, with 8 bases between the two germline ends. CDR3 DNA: TGCGCCAGCAGTGAGGACAGGATTAACTATGGCTACACCTTC. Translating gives CASSEDRINYGYTF.

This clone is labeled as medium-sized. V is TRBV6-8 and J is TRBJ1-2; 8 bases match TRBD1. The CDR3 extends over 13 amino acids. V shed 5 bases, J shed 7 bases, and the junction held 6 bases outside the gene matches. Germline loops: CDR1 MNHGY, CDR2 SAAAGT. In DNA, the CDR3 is TGTGCCAGCAGTGGGGACAGGATGGGTGGCTACACCTTC. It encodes CASSGDRMGGYTF.